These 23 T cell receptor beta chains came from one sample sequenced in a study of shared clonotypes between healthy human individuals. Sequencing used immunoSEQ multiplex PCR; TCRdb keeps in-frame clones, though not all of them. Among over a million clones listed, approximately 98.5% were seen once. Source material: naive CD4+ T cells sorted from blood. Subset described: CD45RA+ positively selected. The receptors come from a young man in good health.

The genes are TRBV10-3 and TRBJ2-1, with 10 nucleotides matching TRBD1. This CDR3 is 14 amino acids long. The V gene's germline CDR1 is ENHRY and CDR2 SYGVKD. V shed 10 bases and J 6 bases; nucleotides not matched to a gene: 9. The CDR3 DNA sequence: TGTGCCAGCAAGCCGGGACAGGGGAGCAATGAGCAGTTCTTC. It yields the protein CASKPGQGSNEQFF.

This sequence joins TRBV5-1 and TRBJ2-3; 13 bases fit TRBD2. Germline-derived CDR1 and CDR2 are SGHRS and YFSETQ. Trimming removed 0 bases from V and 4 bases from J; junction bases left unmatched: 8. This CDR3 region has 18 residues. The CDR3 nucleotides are TGCGCCAGCAGCTTGGTTTCCCTACTAGCGGGAGGGCCAGATACGCAGTATTTT. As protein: CASSLVSLLAGGPDTQYF.

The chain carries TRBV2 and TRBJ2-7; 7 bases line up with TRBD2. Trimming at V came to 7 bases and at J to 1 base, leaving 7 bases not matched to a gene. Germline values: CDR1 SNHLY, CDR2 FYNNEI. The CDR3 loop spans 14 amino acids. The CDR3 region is CASKKLADSYEQYF. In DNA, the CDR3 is TGTGCCAGCAAGAAGCTAGCGGATTCCTACGAGCAGTACTTC.

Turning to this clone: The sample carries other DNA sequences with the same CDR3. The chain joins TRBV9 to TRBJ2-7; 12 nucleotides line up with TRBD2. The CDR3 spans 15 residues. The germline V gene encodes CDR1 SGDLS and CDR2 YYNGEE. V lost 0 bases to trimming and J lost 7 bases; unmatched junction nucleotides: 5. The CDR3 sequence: CASSVASGRAGEQYF. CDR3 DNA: TGTGCCAGCAGCGTAGCTAGCGGGAGGGCGGGGGAGCAGTACTTC.

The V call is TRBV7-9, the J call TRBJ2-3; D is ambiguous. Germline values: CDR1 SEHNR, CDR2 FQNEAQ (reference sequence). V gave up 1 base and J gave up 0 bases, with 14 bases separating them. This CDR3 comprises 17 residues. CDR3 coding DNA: TGTGCCAGCAGCTTAGTTCGCGGTGAGAGGAGCACAGATACGCAGTATTTT. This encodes CASSLVRGERSTDTQYF.

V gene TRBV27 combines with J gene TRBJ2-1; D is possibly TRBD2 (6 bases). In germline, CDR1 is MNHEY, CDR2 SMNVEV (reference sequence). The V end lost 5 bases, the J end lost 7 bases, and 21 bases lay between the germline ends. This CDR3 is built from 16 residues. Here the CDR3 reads CASSKTSGLKYNEQFF. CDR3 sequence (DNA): TGTGCCAGCAGTAAAACCTCGGGACTTAAATATAATGAGCAGTTCTTC.

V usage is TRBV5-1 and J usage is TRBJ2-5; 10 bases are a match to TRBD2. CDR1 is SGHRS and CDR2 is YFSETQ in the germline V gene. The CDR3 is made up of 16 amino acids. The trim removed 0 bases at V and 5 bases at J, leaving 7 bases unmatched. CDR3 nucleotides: TGCGCCAGCAGCTTGGGAGCGGGAGGGCTCCGGGAGACCCAGTACTTC. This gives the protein CASSLGAGGLRETQYF. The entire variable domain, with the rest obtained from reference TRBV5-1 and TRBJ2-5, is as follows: KAGVTQTPRYLIKTRGQQVTLSCSPISGHRSVSWYQQTPGQGLQFLFEYFSETQRNKGNFPGRFSGRQFSNSRSEMNVSTLELGDSALYLCASSLGAGGLRETQYFGPGTRLLVL.

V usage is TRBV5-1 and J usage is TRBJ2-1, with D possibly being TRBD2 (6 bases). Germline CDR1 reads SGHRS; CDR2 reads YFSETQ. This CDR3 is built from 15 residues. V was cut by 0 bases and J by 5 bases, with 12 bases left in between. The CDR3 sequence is CASSLAGGTHNEQFF. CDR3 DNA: TGCGCCAGCAGCTTGGCGGGCGGGACTCACAATGAGCAGTTCTTC.

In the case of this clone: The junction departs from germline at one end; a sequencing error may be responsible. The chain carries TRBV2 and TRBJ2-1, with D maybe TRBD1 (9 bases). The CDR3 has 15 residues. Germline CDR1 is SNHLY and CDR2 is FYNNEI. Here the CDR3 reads CASSNTGTGFSGKLF. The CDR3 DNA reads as TGTGCCAGCAGCAACACCGGGACAGGGTTTAGCGGGAAGCTCTTC.

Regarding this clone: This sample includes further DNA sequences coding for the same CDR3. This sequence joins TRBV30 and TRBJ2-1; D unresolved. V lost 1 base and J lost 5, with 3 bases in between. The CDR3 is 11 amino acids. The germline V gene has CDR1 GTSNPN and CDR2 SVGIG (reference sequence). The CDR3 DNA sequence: TGTGCCTGGAGTGCGAACAATGAGCAGTTCTTC. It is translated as CAWSANNEQFF.

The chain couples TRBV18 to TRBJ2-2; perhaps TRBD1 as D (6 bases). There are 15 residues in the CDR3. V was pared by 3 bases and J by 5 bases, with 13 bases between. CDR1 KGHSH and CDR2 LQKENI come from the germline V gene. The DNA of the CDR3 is TGTGCCAGCTCACCGTCGGCAGGGGTTACCGGGGAGCTGTTTTTT. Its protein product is CASSPSAGVTGELFF. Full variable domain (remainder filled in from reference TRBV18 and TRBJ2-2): NAGVMQNPRHLVRRRGQEARLRCSPMKGHSHVYWYRQLPEEGLKFMVYLQKENIIDESGMPKERFSAEFPKEGPSILRIQQVVRGDSAAYFCASSPSAGVTGELFFGEGSRLTVL.

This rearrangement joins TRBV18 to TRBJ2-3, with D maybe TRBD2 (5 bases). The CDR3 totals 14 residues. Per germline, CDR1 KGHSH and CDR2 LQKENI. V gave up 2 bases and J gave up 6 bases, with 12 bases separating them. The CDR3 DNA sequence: TGTGCCAGCTCACCAAGCTCTAGCCCGGATACGCAGTATTTT. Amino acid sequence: CASSPSSSPDTQYF.

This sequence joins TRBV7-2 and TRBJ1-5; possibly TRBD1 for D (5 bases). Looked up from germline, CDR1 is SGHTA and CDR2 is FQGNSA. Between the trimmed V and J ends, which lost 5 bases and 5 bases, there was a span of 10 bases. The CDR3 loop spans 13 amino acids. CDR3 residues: CASSQDTYQPQHF. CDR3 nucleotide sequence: TGTGCCAGCAGCCAGGACACTTATCAGCCCCAGCATTTT.

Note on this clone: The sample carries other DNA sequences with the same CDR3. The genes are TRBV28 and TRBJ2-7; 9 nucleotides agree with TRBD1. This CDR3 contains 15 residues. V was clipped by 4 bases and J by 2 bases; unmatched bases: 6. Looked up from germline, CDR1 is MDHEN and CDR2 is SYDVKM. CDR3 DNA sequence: TGTGCCAGCAGTTCTCCGGGACAGGGTCCCTACGAGCAGTACTTC. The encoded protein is CASSSPGQGPYEQYF.

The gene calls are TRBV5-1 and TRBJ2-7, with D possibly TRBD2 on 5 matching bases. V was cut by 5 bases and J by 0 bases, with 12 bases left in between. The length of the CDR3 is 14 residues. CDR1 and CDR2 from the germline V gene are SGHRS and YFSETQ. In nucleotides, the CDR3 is TGCGCCAGCAGACCTTTGGAGGCCTCCTACGAGCAGTACTTC. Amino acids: CASRPLEASYEQYF.

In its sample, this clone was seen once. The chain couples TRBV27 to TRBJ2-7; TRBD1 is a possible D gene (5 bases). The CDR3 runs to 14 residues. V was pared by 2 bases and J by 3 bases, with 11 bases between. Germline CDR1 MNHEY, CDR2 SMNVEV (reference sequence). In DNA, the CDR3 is TGTGCCAGCAGTTTACTAGGGGCTAGCTACGAGCAGTACTTC. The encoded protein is CASSLLGASYEQYF.

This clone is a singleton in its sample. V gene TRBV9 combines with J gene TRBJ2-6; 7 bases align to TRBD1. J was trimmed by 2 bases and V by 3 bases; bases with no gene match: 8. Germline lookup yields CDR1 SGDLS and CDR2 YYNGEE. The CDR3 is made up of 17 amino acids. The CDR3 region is CASSAHLTGTGANVLTF. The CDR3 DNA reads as TGTGCCAGCAGCGCGCACCTGACAGGGACTGGGGCCAACGTCCTGACTTTC.

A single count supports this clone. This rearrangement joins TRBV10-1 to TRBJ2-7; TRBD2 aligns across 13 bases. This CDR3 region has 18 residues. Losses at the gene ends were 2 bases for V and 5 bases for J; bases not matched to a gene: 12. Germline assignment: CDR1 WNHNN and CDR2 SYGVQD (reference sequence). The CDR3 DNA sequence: TGCGCCAGCAGTGAGAGACAGTTGACTAGCGGGAGGTTCAACGAGCAGTACTTC. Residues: CASSERQLTSGRFNEQYF.

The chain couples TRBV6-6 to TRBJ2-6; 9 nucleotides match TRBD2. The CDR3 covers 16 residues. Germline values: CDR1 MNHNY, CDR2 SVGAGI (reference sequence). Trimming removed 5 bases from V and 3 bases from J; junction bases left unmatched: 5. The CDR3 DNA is TGTGCCAGCAGTCGTTTTAGCGGGAGTGGGGCCAACGTCCTGACTTTC. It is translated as CASSRFSGSGANVLTF.

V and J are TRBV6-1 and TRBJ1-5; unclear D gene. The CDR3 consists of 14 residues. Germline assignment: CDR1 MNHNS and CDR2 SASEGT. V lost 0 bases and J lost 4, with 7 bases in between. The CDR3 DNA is TGTGCCAGCAGTGAAGCCCCTGATAATCAGCCCCAGCATTTT. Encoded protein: CASSEAPDNQPQHF.

The CDR3 nucleotides are TGTGCCAGCAGGGGACTCCCCCACCAGGGCGGGGAGTCAGATACGCAGTATTTT. Translating it yields CASRGLPHQGGESDTQYF. The chain couples TRBV5-4 to TRBJ2-3; tentative D call: TRBD2 (6 bases). The CDR3 sequence is 18 residues long. Deletions cut 5 bases from V and 4 bases from J, with 26 bases between. Germline CDR1 and CDR2: SGHNT and YYREEE (reference sequence).

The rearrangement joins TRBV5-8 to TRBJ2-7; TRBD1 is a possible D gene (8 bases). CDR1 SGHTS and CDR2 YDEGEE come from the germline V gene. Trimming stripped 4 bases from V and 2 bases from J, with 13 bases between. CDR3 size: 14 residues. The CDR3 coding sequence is TGTGCCAGCAGCGGAACAGGGGGGGCCTACGAGCAGTACTTC. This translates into CASSGTGGAYEQYF. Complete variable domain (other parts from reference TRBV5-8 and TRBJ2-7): EAGVTQSPTHLIKTRGQQATLRCSPISGHTSVYWYQQALGLGLQFLLWYDEGEERNRGNFPPRFSGRQFPNYSSELNVNALELEDSALYLCASSGTGGAYEQYFGPGTRLTVT.

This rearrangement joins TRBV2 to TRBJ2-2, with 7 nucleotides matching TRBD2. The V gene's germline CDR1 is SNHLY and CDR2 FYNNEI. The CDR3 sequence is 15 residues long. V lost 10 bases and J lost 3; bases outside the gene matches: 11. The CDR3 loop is CATRRSSGDTGELFF. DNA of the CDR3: TGTGCCACCCGACGGTCTAGCGGAGACACCGGGGAGCTGTTTTTT.